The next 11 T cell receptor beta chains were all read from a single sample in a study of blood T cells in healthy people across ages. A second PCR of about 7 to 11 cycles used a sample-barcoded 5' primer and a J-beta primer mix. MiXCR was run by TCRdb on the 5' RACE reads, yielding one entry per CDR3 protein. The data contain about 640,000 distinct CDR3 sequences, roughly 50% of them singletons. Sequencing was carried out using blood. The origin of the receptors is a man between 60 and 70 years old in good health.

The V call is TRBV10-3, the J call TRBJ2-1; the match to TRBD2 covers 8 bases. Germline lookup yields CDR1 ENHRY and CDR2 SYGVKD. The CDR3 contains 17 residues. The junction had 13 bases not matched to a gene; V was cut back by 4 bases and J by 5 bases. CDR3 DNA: TGTGCCATCAGTGGGCAGGGGTCCGGGGGGGCCCACAATGAGCAGTTCTTC. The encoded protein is CAISGQGSGGAHNEQFF.

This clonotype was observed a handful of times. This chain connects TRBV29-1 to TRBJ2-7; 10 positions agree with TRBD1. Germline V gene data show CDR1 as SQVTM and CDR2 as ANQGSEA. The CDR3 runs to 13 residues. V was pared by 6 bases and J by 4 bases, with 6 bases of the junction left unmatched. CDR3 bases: TGCAGCGTCCGGACAGGGGGTACTTACGAGCAGTACTTC. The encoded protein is CSVRTGGTYEQYF.

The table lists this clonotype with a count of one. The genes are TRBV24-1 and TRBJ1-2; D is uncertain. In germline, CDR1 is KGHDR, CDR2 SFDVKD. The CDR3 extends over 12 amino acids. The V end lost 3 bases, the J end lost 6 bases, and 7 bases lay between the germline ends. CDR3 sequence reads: CATSDPLHGYTF. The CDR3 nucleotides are TGTGCCACCAGTGATCCCCTCCATGGCTACACCTTC.

The CDR3: CASRGTGGEGYTF. CDR3 DNA: TGTGCCAGCAGGGGGACAGGGGGCGAGGGCTACACCTTC. The rearrangement uses TRBV2 and TRBJ1-2, with 12 bases that match TRBD1. CDR1 SNHLY and CDR2 FYNNEI come from the germline V gene. With V trimmed by 6 bases and J by 8 bases, 4 bases remained unmatched. The CDR3 covers 13 residues.

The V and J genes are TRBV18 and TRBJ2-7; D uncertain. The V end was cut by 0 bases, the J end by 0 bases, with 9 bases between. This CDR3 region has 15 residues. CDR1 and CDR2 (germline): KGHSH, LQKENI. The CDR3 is CASSPPRLSSYEQYF. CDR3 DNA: TGTGCCAGCTCACCACCCAGGTTGAGCTCCTACGAGCAGTACTTC.

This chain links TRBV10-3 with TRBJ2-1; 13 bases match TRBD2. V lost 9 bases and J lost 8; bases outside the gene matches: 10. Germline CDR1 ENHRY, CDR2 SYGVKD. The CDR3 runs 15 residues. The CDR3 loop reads CAISPGTSGAHEQFF. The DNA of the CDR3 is TGTGCCATTTCACCGGGGACTAGCGGGGCCCATGAGCAGTTCTTC.

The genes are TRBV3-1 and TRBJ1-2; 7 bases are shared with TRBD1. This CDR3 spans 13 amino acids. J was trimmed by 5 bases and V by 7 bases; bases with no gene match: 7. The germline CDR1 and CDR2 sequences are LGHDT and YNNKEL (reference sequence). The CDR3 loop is CASTDRAGYGYTF. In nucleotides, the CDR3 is TGTGCCAGCACCGACAGGGCGGGGTATGGCTACACCTTC.

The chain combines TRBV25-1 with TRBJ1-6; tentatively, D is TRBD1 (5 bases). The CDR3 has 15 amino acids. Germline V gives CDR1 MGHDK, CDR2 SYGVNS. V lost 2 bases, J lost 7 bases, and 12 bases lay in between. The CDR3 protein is CASSERRGVNSPLHF. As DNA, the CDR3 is TGTGCCAGCAGTGAAAGAAGGGGAGTGAATTCACCCCTCCACTTT.

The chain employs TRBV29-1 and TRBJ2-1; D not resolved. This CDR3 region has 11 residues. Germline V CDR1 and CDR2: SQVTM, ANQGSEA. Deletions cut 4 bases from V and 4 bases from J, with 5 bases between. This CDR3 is CSVVVYNEQFF. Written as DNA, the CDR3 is TGCAGCGTTGTAGTGTACAATGAGCAGTTCTTC.

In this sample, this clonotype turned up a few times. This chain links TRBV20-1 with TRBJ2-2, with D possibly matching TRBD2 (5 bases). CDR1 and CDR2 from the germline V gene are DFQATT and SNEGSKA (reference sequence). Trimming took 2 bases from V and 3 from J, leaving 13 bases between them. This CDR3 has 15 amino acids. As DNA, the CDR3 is TGCAGTGCTAGACCGGGGTTGAGGGACACCGGGGAGCTGTTTTTT. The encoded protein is CSARPGLRDTGELFF.

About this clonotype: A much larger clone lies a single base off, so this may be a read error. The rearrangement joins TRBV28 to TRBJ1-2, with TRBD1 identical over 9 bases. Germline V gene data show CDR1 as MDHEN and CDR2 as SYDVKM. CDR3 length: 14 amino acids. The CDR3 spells CVSRPGTGSYGYTF. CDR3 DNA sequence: TGTGTCAGCAGACCCGGGACAGGGTCATATGGCTACACCTTC.